This T cell receptor beta chain derives from a study of T cells in Graves' hyperthyroidism and ophthalmopathy. The CDR3 regions of TCR beta were amplified from RNA transcripts. HTBI primers were employed in a first-round RT-PCR of the TCR CDR3. TCRdb called the multiplex PCR reads again in MiXCR, with one record for every CDR3 protein. Altogether 700,000 or so distinct CDR3 sequences are present, roughly 15% being singletons, with the ten largest covering approximately 8.4%. The source of the PBMCs was 9.5 to 10 ml of fresh peripheral blood. The V gene end was trimmed by 5 bases and the J gene end by 3 bases; junction bases not matched to a gene: 1. The CDR3 loop spans 14 amino acids. The V gene's germline CDR1 is SGHTA and CDR2 FQGNSA.

V is TRBV7-2 and J is TRBJ1-3; 10 bases align to TRBD1. The sample was blood. This TCR derives from a man in his late teens or twenties with Graves' hyperthyroidism. The DNA of the CDR3 is TGTGCCAGCAGCCGGGACAGGGGTGGAAACACCATATATTTT. This gives the protein CASSRDRGGNTIYF.